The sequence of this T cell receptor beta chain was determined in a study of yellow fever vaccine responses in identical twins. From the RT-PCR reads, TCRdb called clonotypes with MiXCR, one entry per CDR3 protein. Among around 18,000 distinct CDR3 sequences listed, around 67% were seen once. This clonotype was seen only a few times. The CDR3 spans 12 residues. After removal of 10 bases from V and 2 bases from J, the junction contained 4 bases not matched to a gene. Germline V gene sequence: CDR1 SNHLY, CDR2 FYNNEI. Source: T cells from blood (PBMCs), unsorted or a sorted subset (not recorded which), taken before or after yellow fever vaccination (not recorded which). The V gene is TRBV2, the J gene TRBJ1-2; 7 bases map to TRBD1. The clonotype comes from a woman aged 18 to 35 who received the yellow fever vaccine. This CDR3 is CATRQGNYGYTF. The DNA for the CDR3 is TGTGCCACAAGACAGGGCAACTATGGCTACACCTTC.